This T cell receptor beta chain is drawn from a study of blood T cells in healthy people across ages. Germline values: CDR1 SQVTM, CDR2 ANQGSEA. The CDR3 totals 14 residues. A second PCR of roughly 7 to 11 cycles used a sample-barcoded 5' primer and a J-beta primer mix. A single record per CDR3 protein comes from TCRdb applying MiXCR to the 5' RACE reads. The table includes roughly 680,000 distinct CDR3 sequences, 21% detected once. The source is a man between 65 and 79 years old in good health. The J gene is TRBJ2-5, the V gene TRBV29-1; 8 bases align to TRBD1. The DNA end is a closer match to TRBJ2-7, so the J assignment may be wrong. What was sequenced was blood. As DNA, the CDR3 is TGCAGCGTTGGGCGACAGGGGAGCTCCTACGAGCAGTACTTC. This sequence encodes CSVGRQGSSYEQYF.